This T cell receptor beta chain was sequenced for a study of T cell repertoires in ileal Crohn's disease. Per sample, roughly 470 nanograms of biopsy DNA were TCRB immunosequenced. The method was immunoSEQ multiplex PCR; TCRdb's version includes in-frame clones alone and lacks a portion of them. The sample includes approximately 9,000 clones, around 76% of them seen just once. The length of the CDR3 is 15 residues. Germline CDR1 SGDLS, CDR2 YYNGEE. Trimming removed 3 bases from V and 2 bases from J; junction bases left unmatched: 8. On this clone itself: Its target is not known.

General study results and limits: Sorted CD8 T cells held more high-frequency clones than CD4.

The sequence came from an adult with Crohn's disease. V is TRBV9 and J is TRBJ2-7, with 7 bases identical to TRBD1. The sequenced material came from ileal tissue. The CDR3 nucleotides are TGTGCCAGCAGCGCCCGGACAGGTTCAGCCTACGAGCAGTACTTC. Its protein product is CASSARTGSAYEQYF.